Each of the 30 T cell receptor beta chains below was sequenced from the same sample in a study of cytomegalovirus exposure and HLA in healthy donors. Primers included in the PCR were 60 Vbeta and 13 Jbeta primers. Method: immunoSEQ multiplex PCR; TCRdb's copy keeps in-frame clones and lacks some. This table holds about 70,000 clones, roughly 81% found once. Input material: PBMCs. These receptors were obtained from a human donor in good health.

This clone was picked up one time. The chain is built from TRBV6-5 and TRBJ1-1; D uncertain. This CDR3 has 14 residues. V was cut by 7 bases and J by 6 bases, with 18 bases left in between. Germline V gene sequence: CDR1 MNHEY, CDR2 SVGAGI. The CDR3 coding sequence is TGTGCCAGCATCGAGGTTCTCCGGTTCGCTGAAGCTTTCTTT. It encodes CASIEVLRFAEAFF.

The rearrangement joins TRBV5-1 to TRBJ1-1; D unresolved. Germline assignment: CDR1 SGHRS and CDR2 YFSETQ. This CDR3 region has 14 residues. The V end lost 1 base, the J end lost 3 bases, and 10 bases lay between the germline ends. The DNA for the CDR3 is TGCGCCAGCAGCTTGTTCGGAGATGACACTGAAGCTTTCTTT. This gives the protein CASSLFGDDTEAFF.

This chain links TRBV6-1 with TRBJ2-7, with 7 bases that match TRBD2. J gave up 5 bases and V 6 bases, and 7 bases lay outside the gene matches. In germline, CDR1 is MNHNS, CDR2 SASEGT. The CDR3 contains 13 residues. The CDR3 DNA reads TGTGCCAGCAGGGATACCGGGGGGAACGAGCAGTACTTC. Translation gives CASRDTGGNEQYF.

This rearrangement joins TRBV18 to TRBJ1-2; D remains unclear. This CDR3 is built from 13 residues. Germline assignment: CDR1 KGHSH and CDR2 LQKENI. Trimming removed 0 bases from V and 5 bases from J, with 7 bases in between. The CDR3 DNA is TGTGCCAGCTCACCACCCGGACTTTATGGCTACACCTTC. It translates to CASSPPGLYGYTF. Combining the CDR3 with reference TRBV18 and TRBJ1-2 gives the whole variable domain NAGVMQNPRHLVRRRGQEARLRCSPMKGHSHVYWYRQLPEEGLKFMVYLQKENIIDESGMPKERFSAEFPKEGPSILRIQQVVRGDSAAYFCASSPPGLYGYTFGSGTRLTVV.

J is TRBJ1-2 and V is TRBV7-3; D gene uncertain. Germline V gene data show CDR1 as SGHTA and CDR2 as FQGTGA. Trimming removed 1 base from V and 6 bases from J, with 18 bases in between. The CDR3 totals 16 residues. The CDR3 loop is CASSLNPTVTPNGYTF. The CDR3, as DNA: TGTGCCAGCAGCTTAAACCCCACAGTAACACCCAATGGCTACACCTTC.

The gene calls are TRBV25-1 and TRBJ2-1; no clear D gene. From germline, CDR1 is MGHDK and CDR2 SYGVNS. This CDR3 has 11 amino acids. Trimming pared 4 bases from V and 10 bases from J, leaving 8 bases between. The chain's CDR3 is CASSGSREQFF. The CDR3 DNA is TGTGCCAGCAGTGGCTCTCGGGAGCAGTTCTTC.

The V gene is TRBV4-2, the J gene TRBJ2-4; possible D gene TRBD1, 5 bases. Germline-derived CDR1 and CDR2 are LGHNA and YNFKEQ. The V end was cut by 0 bases, the J end by 9 bases, with 18 bases between. The CDR3 is made up of 16 amino acids. The CDR3 sequence is CASSQDFSQGTVIQYF. The CDR3 DNA reads as TGTGCCAGCAGCCAAGATTTTTCCCAGGGAACAGTCATTCAGTACTTC.

The chain is built from TRBV6-4 and TRBJ1-5; D gene unclear. This CDR3 is built from 15 residues. Germline lookup yields CDR1 MRHNA and CDR2 SNTAGT. V dropped 3 bases and J dropped 6 bases, with 15 bases sitting between them. The CDR3 loop is CASSEFEGSGQPQHF. The CDR3, as DNA: TGTGCCAGCAGTGAGTTCGAGGGTTCAGGTCAGCCCCAGCATTTT.

This chain connects TRBV11-1 to TRBJ1-2; possible D gene TRBD1, 5 bases. The CDR3 contains 15 residues. CDR1 SGHAT and CDR2 FQDESV come from the germline V gene (reference sequence). The germline V and J ends were trimmed by 3 bases and 0 bases, with 11 bases remaining between them. The CDR3 reads CASSLGLGANYGYTF. DNA for the CDR3: TGTGCCAGCAGCTTGGGACTGGGGGCTAACTATGGCTACACCTTC.

The CDR3 DNA reads as TGCGCCAGCAGCCCCCTGGGCGGGCAAAGGCGAGCTTTCTTT. It codes for CASSPLGGQRRAFF. The chain links TRBV5-1 to TRBJ1-1; D is unclear. The germline CDR1 and CDR2 sequences are SGHRS and YFSETQ. The V end lost 4 bases, the J end lost 10 bases, and 20 bases lay between the germline ends. CDR3 size: 14 residues.

CDR3 in amino acids: CASSLEAGGVYEQYF. CDR3 in DNA: TGTGCCAGCAGCTTAGAAGCAGGGGGCGTCTACGAGCAGTACTTC. The chain carries TRBV7-2 and TRBJ2-7, with 8 positions matching TRBD1. The germline V gene has CDR1 SGHTA and CDR2 FQGNSA. The CDR3 consists of 15 residues. The V segment lost 1 base and the J segment 3 bases; nucleotides outside the gene matches: 5.

This sequence joins TRBV7-9 and TRBJ2-7, with 7 nucleotides matching TRBD1. Unmatched junction bases numbered 8, after V lost 6 bases and J lost 6 bases. From germline, CDR1 is SEHNR and CDR2 FQNEAQ (reference sequence). The CDR3 covers 13 residues. The CDR3 region has the DNA TGTGCCAGCAGTCGACAGGGTGTGGGCGAGCAGTACTTC. The encoded protein is CASSRQGVGEQYF.

V gene TRBV14 combines with J gene TRBJ2-2, with D possibly TRBD1 on 5 matching bases. From germline, CDR1 is SGHDN and CDR2 FVKESK. V lost 1 base and J lost 4, with 19 bases in between. CDR3 length equals 18 residues. The CDR3 nucleotides are TGTGCCAGCAGCCAAGGACCGTGGACAAAGGTTGGCACCGGGGAGCTGTTTTTT. Protein sequence: CASSQGPWTKVGTGELFF.

V and J are TRBV5-4 and TRBJ1-1, with D possibly matching TRBD1 (5 bases). In germline, CDR1 is SGHNT, CDR2 YYREEE (reference sequence). Trimming cost V 4 bases and J 5 bases, with 15 bases left between them. This CDR3 contains 14 residues. The CDR3 protein is CASSRGGEWTEAFF. DNA of the CDR3: TGTGCCAGCAGCCGGGGGGGGGAATGGACTGAAGCTTTCTTT.

The J gene is TRBJ1-1, the V gene TRBV18; D is undetermined. The V gene lost 6 bases and the J gene lost 2 bases, with 10 bases spanning the gap. CDR3 length: 13 amino acids. CDR1 and CDR2 (germline): KGHSH, LQKENI. The DNA for the CDR3 is TGTGCCAGCTCTCTCAATACAAACACTGAAGCTTTCTTT. This codes for CASSLNTNTEAFF.

The chain links TRBV10-2 to TRBJ1-1, with TRBD1 matching over 9 bases. Germline CDR1 and CDR2: WSHSY and SAAADI. V lost 6 bases and J lost 11; bases outside the gene matches: 4. The CDR3 totals 11 residues. CDR3 in amino acids: CASSLGQGAFF. In nucleotides, the CDR3 is TGCGCCAGCAGCCTTGGACAGGGGGCTTTCTTT.

The genes are TRBV19 and TRBJ1-2; tentative D call: TRBD1 (5 bases). This CDR3 has 12 residues. CDR1 LNHDA and CDR2 SQIVND come from the germline V gene (reference sequence). The ends were cut back, 5 bases at V and 3 bases at J, with 7 bases in the middle. CDR3 sequence (DNA): TGTGCCAGTAGTGCCAGGGACTATGGCTACACCTTC. This encodes CASSARDYGYTF.

The chain combines TRBV5-8 with TRBJ2-3; TRBD2 might be the D (6 bases). The CDR3 runs to 14 residues. Germline CDR1 SGHTS, CDR2 YDEGEE. Trimming cost V 6 bases and J 5 bases, with 16 bases left between them. This chain's CDR3 is CASTWDRRGDTQYF. CDR3 DNA sequence: TGTGCCAGCACCTGGGACCGGAGGGGAGATACGCAGTATTTT. The variable domain in full, completed from reference TRBV5-8 and TRBJ2-3, reads EAGVTQSPTHLIKTRGQQATLRCSPISGHTSVYWYQQALGLGLQFLLWYDEGEERNRGNFPPRFSGRQFPNYSSELNVNALELEDSALYLCASTWDRRGDTQYFGPGTRLTVL.

This clone occurred once. The rearrangement links TRBV2 to TRBJ1-1; 7 bases align to TRBD1. The CDR3 loop spans 12 amino acids. Trimming cost V 9 bases and J 5 bases; bases outside gene matches: 6. Germline-derived CDR1 and CDR2 are SNHLY and FYNNEI. The chain's CDR3 is CAREGAGTEAFF. The CDR3 DNA reads TGTGCCAGGGAGGGGGCAGGGACTGAAGCTTTCTTT.

The chain has TRBV28 and TRBJ2-7; a weak D match, TRBD2 (7 bases). V was shortened by 5 bases and J by 5 bases, with 13 bases between the two germline ends. The CDR3 loop spans 13 amino acids. CDR1 MDHEN and CDR2 SYDVKM come from the germline V gene. The CDR3 here is CASSRRGADEQYF. CDR3 sequence (DNA): TGTGCCAGCAGTCGTCGGGGGGCTGACGAGCAGTACTTC.

A single count supports this clone. The rearrangement links TRBV4-1 to TRBJ1-5; 7 positions match TRBD1. The CDR3 runs to 13 residues. Germline V gives CDR1 MGHRA, CDR2 YSYEKL. J lost 4 bases, V lost 6 bases, and 3 bases had no gene match. CDR3 region: CASSEQGNQPQHF. As DNA, the CDR3 is TGCGCCAGCAGTGAACAGGGGAATCAGCCCCAGCATTTT.

The V call is TRBV18, the J call TRBJ1-3; D not certain. Trimming took off 3 bases at V and 0 bases at J, with 9 bases between the two ends. The CDR3 totals 15 residues. Germline-derived CDR1 and CDR2 are KGHSH and LQKENI. CDR3 nucleotides: TGTGCCAGCTCACCGGAGGGCGTCTCTGGAAACACCATATATTTT. Encoded protein: CASSPEGVSGNTIYF.

This chain uses TRBV30 with TRBJ1-2, with 7 bases matching TRBD1. CDR3 length equals 12 residues. Looked up from germline, CDR1 is GTSNPN and CDR2 is SVGIG (reference sequence). The V segment lost 1 base and the J segment 8 bases; nucleotides outside the gene matches: 4. CDR3: CAWSGQGSGYTF. CDR3 DNA: TGTGCCTGGAGTGGACAGGGTTCAGGCTACACCTTC.

This clone occurred a few times. The J gene is TRBJ2-1, the V gene TRBV5-4; 12 bases are shared with TRBD2. The trim removed 4 bases at V and 4 bases at J, leaving 3 bases unmatched. CDR1 and CDR2 from the germline V gene are SGHNT and YYREEE (reference sequence). The CDR3 consists of 15 residues. CDR3 in amino acids: CASSPGLAGYNEQFF. CDR3 coding DNA: TGTGCCAGCAGCCCCGGACTAGCGGGATACAATGAGCAGTTCTTC.

V and J are TRBV2 and TRBJ1-4; D is possibly TRBD1 (5 bases). CDR1 and CDR2 from the germline V gene are SNHLY and FYNNEI. The CDR3 has 15 amino acids. Trimming removed 5 bases from V and 7 bases from J, with 17 bases in between. CDR3 sequence (DNA): TGTGCCAGCAGTCAAACGGGGGGATCCGGTGAAAAACTGTTTTTT. It encodes CASSQTGGSGEKLFF.

V gene TRBV6-5 combines with J gene TRBJ1-1, with D possibly being TRBD1 (5 bases). Germline values: CDR1 MNHEY, CDR2 SVGAGI. Deletions cut 0 bases from V and 1 base from J, with 9 bases between. The CDR3 has 15 residues. The CDR3 nucleotides are TGTGCCAGCAGTTACTCCTATACAGGGAACACTGAAGCTTTCTTT. It specifies CASSYSYTGNTEAFF.

The chain combines TRBV27 with TRBJ2-3; TRBD2 matches 10 bases. The V segment lost 4 bases and the J segment 5 bases; nucleotides outside the gene matches: 15. This CDR3 has 18 residues. Germline V CDR1 and CDR2: MNHEY, SMNVEV (reference sequence). The CDR3 sequence: CASSSEGAGGPIGDTQYF. The CDR3 bases are TGTGCCAGCAGTTCTGAAGGAGCGGGAGGGCCCATAGGAGATACGCAGTATTTT.

V and J are TRBV9 and TRBJ2-1; D possibly corresponds to TRBD1 (5 bases). This CDR3 contains 13 residues. The V gene's germline CDR1 is SGDLS and CDR2 YYNGEE. V was pared by 3 bases and J by 6 bases, with 10 bases between. The CDR3 DNA sequence: TGTGCCAGCAGCGAGCAGGGTGCCAATGAGCAGTTCTTC. This sequence encodes CASSEQGANEQFF.

This chain joins TRBV9 and TRBJ1-4; 7 nucleotides agree with TRBD1. This CDR3 has 15 amino acids. Germline CDR1 SGDLS, CDR2 YYNGEE. V lost 4 bases to trimming and J lost 4 bases; unmatched junction nucleotides: 7. CDR3 amino acids: CASSYGQANNEKLFF. The CDR3 DNA reads as TGTGCCAGCAGCTACGGACAGGCTAATAATGAAAAACTGTTTTTT.

The chain is built from TRBV15 and TRBJ2-1, with a possible D match to TRBD1 (5 bases). The CDR3 has 16 residues. Germline V gene lookup returns CDR1 LNHNV and CDR2 YYDKDF (reference sequence). Trimming removed 3 bases at V and 3 bases at J, with 15 bases between. The CDR3 is CATSSYQGVIYNEQFF. CDR3 DNA: TGTGCCACCAGCAGCTATCAGGGTGTCATCTACAATGAGCAGTTCTTC.